Given below is one T cell receptor (beta chain) in context. Its recognized antigen is unknown. No much larger clone exists at a distance of one base, and base qualities are not known. Via the germline V gene, CDR1 is SGHRS and CDR2 YFSETQ. Reading from cysteine to phenylalanine, the CDR3 counts 11 amino acids. Only the CDR3 region is kept as DNA, spanning 33 bases read in frame from base 1. Between the V and J ends, shortened by 0 bases and 14 bases respectively, the junction contains 9 bases. This specimen belongs to a study of OX40 agonist ivuxolimab in advanced cancers. About the full investigation: Ivuxolimab was an agonistic, fully human IgG2 monoclonal antibody directed against OX40 (CD134), a costimulatory receptor. Partial responses occurred in three dose-escalation patients, of whom one had hepatocellular carcinoma and two had cutaneous melanoma. The monotherapy dose-escalation portion (N ≈ 55 patients) of the phase I ivuxolimab trial is reported in the paper. Patients were allowed to have had prior anti-PD-1, anti-PD-L1 or anti-CTLA-4 therapy, and around 40% of the dose-escalation patients had previously received checkpoint inhibitors. Of the roughly 54 patients in dose escalation, about 20 had hepatocellular carcinoma, approximately 15 had melanoma, 9 had renal cell carcinoma and 9 had head and neck cancer. Intravenous ivuxolimab was administered to patients every 2 weeks at six dose levels: 0.01, 0.1, 0.3, 1.5, 3 and 10 mg/kg. In the dose-escalation cohort, roughly four fifths of patients were male, and the mean age was around 60 years, with a range of 23 to 79. Peripheral TCRbeta sequencing was intended to test whether TCR sequence diversity was altered and clonal T-cell expansion was caused by ivuxolimab.

The investigation overall reported the following: In partial responders in the 0.1-3.0 mg/kg groups, normalized peripheral clonal expansion was found to be among the lowest, especially among CD8+ T cells. Low levels of normalized T-cell clonal expansion were also seen in some patients who did not respond. After ivuxolimab, more expanded clones were found on average in CD8+ T cells than in CD4+ T cells. The antigen specificity of the clonally expanded peripheral T cells was not determined. At doses of 0.1 to 3.0 mg/kg, clonal expansion of both CD4+ and CD8+ blood T cells was observed from baseline to week 6.

The trial excluded patients who had a history of autoimmune disease or were on systemic immunosuppression. Peripheral blood for TCR sequencing was collected from all dose cohorts at baseline, on cycle 4 day 1, and on cycle 7 day 1. Samples came from an open-label, multicenter, first-in-human phase I dose-escalation trial of ivuxolimab. The trial enrolled adults with locally advanced or metastatic head and neck squamous cell, hepatocellular, melanoma or renal cell carcinoma. Before TCR sequencing, CD4+ T cells and CD8+ T cells from peripheral blood were sorted into separate populations. To sequence the TCRbeta CDR3 region, genomic DNA was isolated from the sorted cells. The immunoSEQ Assay was used for sequencing of TCRbeta CDR3 regions. The table comes from immuneACCESS by way of TCRdb, which keeps in-frame sequences with V and J called. Part of the clones is missing from these tables; in studies checked, under half for an unresolved V gene and the rest for unknown reasons. This sample has 80,000 to 100,000 clones in its table, and 80% to 90% of those were observed once. Jointly, the top ten make up approximately 0.3% of the sample.

Sample: CD4+ or CD8+ T cells sorted from blood, taken in a trial of the OX40 agonist ivuxolimab. The sequence derives from an adult with an advanced solid tumor such as melanoma, head and neck, liver or kidney cancer. Recombination joined TRBV5-1 with TRBJ2-1; no D gene call is confident. The DNA is as follows: TGCGCCAGCAGCTTGGAGGCAAAGAAGTTCTTC. Its translation is CASSLEAKKFF.